The entry below describes one TCR beta chain. Its cognate antigen is unknown. A multiplex PCR was run with 60 Vbeta primers and 13 Jbeta primers. Assay: immunoSEQ multiplex PCR; the TCRdb copy retains only in-frame clones and omits some. The table has roughly 180,000 clones, 82% seen once. The source of the sample is a study of cytomegalovirus exposure and HLA in healthy donors. CDR3 length: 16 residues. The germline CDR1 and CDR2 sequences are MNHEY and SVGAGI. V gave up 2 bases and J gave up 5 bases, with 13 bases separating them. Findings and limits, study-wide: No immune exposure information besides CMV serostatus was available.

The sequenced sample was PBMCs. The rearrangement links TRBV6-5 to TRBJ1-6, with D possibly being TRBD1 (6 bases). This TCR derives from a male donor in good health and CMV-seronegative. CDR3 protein: CASSYTAGENNSPLHF. The CDR3 DNA is TGTGCCAGCAGTTACACGGCAGGGGAAAATAATTCACCCCTCCACTTT.